This T cell receptor beta chain is from a study of PD-1 blockade in classical Hodgkin lymphoma. There was relapse after autologous stem cell transplantation in every patient, and there was variation in brentuximab vedotin exposure. Only in-frame clones appear in the TCRdb table, and some are missing; sequencing was by immunoSEQ multiplex PCR. The sample lists 55,000 to 80,000 clones; just over 90% were seen once. V gave up 5 bases and J gave up 0 bases, with 14 bases separating them. The CDR3 is 15 amino acids. Looked up from germline, CDR1 is GTSNPN and CDR2 is SVGIG (reference sequence). Study-wide results and limits: Repertoire differences lack defined causes, possibly disease activity or prior therapy. Lower baseline TCR diversity was reported for newly diagnosed patients than for healthy donors. By C4D1 there was a significant rise in CD4+ TCR diversity but not in CD8+ TCR diversity.

Points on this clone: Its matching antigen is unknown.

This receptor was obtained from a human donor with classical Hodgkin lymphoma. This rearrangement joins TRBV30 to TRBJ2-1, with D possibly matching TRBD1 (5 bases). Sequenced here: peripheral blood mononuclear cells (PBMCs), sampled at baseline. As DNA, the CDR3 is TGTGCCTGGGATCAACAGGTGAGCTCCTACAATGAGCAGTTCTTC. Translated: CAWDQQVSSYNEQFF.